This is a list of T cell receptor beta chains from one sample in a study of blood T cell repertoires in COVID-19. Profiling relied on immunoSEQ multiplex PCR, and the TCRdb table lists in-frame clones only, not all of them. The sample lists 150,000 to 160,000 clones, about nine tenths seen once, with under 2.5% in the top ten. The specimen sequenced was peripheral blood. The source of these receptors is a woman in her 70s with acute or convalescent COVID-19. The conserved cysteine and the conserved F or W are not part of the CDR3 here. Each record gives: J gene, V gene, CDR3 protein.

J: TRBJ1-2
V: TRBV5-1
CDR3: ASSFGPDYGYT

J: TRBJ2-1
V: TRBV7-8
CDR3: ASSPWQGGPDNEQF

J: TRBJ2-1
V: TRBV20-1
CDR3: SARGAEQF

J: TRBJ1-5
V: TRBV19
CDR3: ASSLNRGRVQPQH

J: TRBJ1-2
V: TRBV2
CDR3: ASRASPNYGYT

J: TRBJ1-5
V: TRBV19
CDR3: ASSIPRGGGRLNQPQH

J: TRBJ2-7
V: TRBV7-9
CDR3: ASSLEWGPGASYEQY

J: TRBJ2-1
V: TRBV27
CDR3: ASSFSPPGLAGDNEQF

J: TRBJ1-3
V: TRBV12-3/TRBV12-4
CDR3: ASSTGAGNTIY

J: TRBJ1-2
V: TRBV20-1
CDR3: SASVQGGYGYT

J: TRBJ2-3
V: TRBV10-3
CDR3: AISGLSSTDTQY

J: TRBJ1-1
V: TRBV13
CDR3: ASSHSYTEAF

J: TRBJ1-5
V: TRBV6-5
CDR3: ASRGRGLGNQPQH

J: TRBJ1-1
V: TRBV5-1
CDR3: ASSQGSRAF

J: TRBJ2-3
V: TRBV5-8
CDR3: ASSPLRGSTDTQY

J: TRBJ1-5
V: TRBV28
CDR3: ASSPDRAQPQH

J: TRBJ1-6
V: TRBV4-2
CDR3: ASSQEGGSPLH

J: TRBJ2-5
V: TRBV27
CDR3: ASSLVGQGAPQETQY

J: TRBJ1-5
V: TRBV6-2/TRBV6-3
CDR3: ASSAGARPQH

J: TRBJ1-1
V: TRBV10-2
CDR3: ASSEAQNTEAF

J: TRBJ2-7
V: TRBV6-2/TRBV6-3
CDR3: ASSYAVFYEQY

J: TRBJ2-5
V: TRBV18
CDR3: ASSPGTGGAETQY

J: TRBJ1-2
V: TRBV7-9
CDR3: ASSFTDSYNYGYT

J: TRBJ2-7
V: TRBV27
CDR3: ASSLSGTGTYEQY

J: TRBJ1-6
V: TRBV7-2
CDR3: ASSSFPTGDSPLH

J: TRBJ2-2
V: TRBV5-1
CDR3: ASSLAGLASTGELF

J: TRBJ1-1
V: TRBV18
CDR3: ASSPKQGNTEAF

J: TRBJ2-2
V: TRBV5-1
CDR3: ASSLEGTGTGELF

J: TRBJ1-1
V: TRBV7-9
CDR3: ASSLDLGAQGEAF

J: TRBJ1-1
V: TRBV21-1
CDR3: ASTSQINTEAF

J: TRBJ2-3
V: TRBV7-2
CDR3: ASSLARLAGGTDTQY

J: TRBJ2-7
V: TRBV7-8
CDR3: ASSPGTGEDEQY

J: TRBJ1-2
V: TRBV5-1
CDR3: ASSLEGSGSYGYT

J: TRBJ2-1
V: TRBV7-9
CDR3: ASAPGVMNNEQF

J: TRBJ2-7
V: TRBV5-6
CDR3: ASSLWASAGGYEQY

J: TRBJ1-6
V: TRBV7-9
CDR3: ASSLRTPGGDSPLH

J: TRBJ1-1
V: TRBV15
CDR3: ATNRDSGNTEAF

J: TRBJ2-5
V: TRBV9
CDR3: ASSVVAGGPETQY

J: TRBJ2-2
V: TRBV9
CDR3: ASSVGPAGAYKNTGELF

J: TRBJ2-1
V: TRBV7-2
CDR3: ASSLGFPGQGRRNEQF

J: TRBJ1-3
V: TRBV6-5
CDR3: ASRPWEGAGNTIY

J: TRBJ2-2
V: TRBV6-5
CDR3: ASRRTGRIGELF

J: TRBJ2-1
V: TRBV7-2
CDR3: ASSFLFGAGGYNEQF

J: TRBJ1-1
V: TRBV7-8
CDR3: ASSLRDTEAF

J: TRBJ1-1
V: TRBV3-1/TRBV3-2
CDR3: ASSSTPGKGTEAF

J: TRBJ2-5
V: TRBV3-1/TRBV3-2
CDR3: ASSSPTGLVDQETQY

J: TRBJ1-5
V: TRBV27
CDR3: ASSWTWTASNQPQH

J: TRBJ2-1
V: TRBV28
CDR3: ASTLLAGSGNEQF

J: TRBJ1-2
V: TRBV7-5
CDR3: ARSLALSQAPEGYGYT

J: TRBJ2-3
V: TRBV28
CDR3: ASSRIAPGGGGGDTQY

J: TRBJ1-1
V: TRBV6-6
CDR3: ASSYSAGIHTEAF